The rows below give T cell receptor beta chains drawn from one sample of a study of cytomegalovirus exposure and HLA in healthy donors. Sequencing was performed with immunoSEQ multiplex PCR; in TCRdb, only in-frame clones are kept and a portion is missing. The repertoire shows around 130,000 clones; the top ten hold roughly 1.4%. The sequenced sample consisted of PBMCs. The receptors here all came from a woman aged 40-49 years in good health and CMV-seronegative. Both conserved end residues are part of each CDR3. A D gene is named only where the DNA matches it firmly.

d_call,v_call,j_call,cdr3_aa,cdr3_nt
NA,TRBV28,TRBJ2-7,CASRTGGGGSYEQYF,TGTGCCAGCAGGACCGGGGGAGGGGGCTCCTACGAGCAGTACTTC
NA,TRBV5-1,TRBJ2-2,CASSLARANTGELFF,TGCGCCAGCAGCTTGGCCAGGGCGAACACCGGGGAGCTGTTTTTT
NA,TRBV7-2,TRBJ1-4,CASSLAGRDEKLFF,TGTGCCAGCAGCTTAGCGGGCAGAGATGAAAAACTGTTTTTT
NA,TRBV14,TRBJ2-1,CASSPLGPTGVGEQFF,TGTGCCAGCAGCCCCCTAGGGCCGACGGGGGTAGGGGAGCAGTTCTTC
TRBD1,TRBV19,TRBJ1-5,CASSTRQGGGQPQHF,TGTGCCAGTAGTACCCGACAGGGCGGCGGGCAGCCCCAGCATTTT
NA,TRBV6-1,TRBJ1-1,CASSFRLEAETEAFF,TGTGCCAGCAGTTTCCGACTGGAGGCGGAAACTGAAGCTTTCTTT
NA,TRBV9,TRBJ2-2,CASSVGENTGELFF,TGTGCCAGCAGCGTAGGCGAAAACACCGGGGAGCTGTTTTTT
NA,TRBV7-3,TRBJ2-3,CASSLTSGTDTQYF,TGTGCCAGCAGCTTAACTAGCGGAACAGATACGCAGTATTTT
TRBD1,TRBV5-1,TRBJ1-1,CASSETGYTEAFF,TGCGCCAGCTCTGAGACAGGGTACACTGAAGCTTTCTTT
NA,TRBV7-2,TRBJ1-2,CASSNGVNSYGYTF,TGTGCCAGCAGCAACGGGGTGAATAGCTATGGCTACACCTTC
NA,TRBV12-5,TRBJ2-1,CASGFGQGSAIDEQFF,TGTGCTAGTGGTTTTGGGCAGGGCTCAGCGATAGACGAGCAGTTCTTC
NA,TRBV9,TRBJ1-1,CASRLYRSTEAFF,TGTGCCAGCCGGCTTTACCGGAGCACTGAAGCTTTCTTT
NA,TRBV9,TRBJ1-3,CASSGAGERNTIYF,TGTGCCAGCAGCGGGGCAGGGGAGCGAAACACCATATATTTT
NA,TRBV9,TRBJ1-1,CASSVAGGAPEAFF,TGTGCCAGCAGCGTAGCTGGGGGGGCCCCTGAAGCTTTCTTT
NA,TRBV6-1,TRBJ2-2,CASSGRVRTGELFF,TGTGCCAGCAGTGGACGCGTGAGGACCGGGGAGCTGTTTTTT
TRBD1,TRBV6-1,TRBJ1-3,CASSERDRGPNTIYF,TGTGCCAGCAGTGAGAGGGACAGGGGTCCAAACACCATATATTTT
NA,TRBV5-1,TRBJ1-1,CASSLESGSTEAFF,TGCGCCAGCAGCTTGGAGTCGGGTTCCACTGAAGCTTTCTTT
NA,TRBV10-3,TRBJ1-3,CATFDRGNTIYF,TGTGCCACCTTCGACAGGGGAAACACCATATATTTT
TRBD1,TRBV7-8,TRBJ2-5,CASSLRSGGGQETQYF,TGTGCCAGCAGCTTAAGGTCAGGGGGCGGCCAAGAGACCCAGTACTTC
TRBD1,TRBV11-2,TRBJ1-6,CASSLAEGAKGSPLHF,TGTGCCAGCAGCTTAGCCGAGGGGGCGAAAGGATCACCCCTCCACTTT
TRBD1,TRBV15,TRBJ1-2,CATSIGGGQGNGYTF,TGTGCCACCAGCATAGGGGGGGGACAGGGAAACGGCTACACCTTC
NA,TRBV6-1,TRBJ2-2,CASRSSTGELFF,TGTGCCAGCAGGTCGAGCACCGGGGAGCTGTTTTTT
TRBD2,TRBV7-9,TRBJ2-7,CASSLAGLAVFAGSYEQYF,TGTGCCAGCAGCCTTGCGGGACTAGCGGTCTTCGCTGGCTCCTACGAGCAGTACTTC
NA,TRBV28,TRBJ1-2,CASSLNGGMTNYGYTF,TGTGCCAGCAGTTTGAATGGCGGGATGACTAACTATGGCTACACCTTC
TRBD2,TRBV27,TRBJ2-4,CASSPLTSGGAGNIQYF,TGTGCCAGCAGCCCGCTGACTAGCGGGGGGGCCGGGAACATTCAGTACTTC
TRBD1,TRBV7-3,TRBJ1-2,CASSPTGVANYGYTF,TGTGCCAGCAGTCCGACAGGGGTAGCTAACTATGGCTACACCTTC
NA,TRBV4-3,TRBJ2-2,CASSQGVAPRYRELFF,TGCGCCAGCAGCCAAGGGGTAGCTCCTCGTTACCGGGAGCTGTTTTTT
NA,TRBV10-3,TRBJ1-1,CAISGQGPGGNTEAFF,TGTGCCATCAGTGGTCAGGGTCCGGGAGGGAACACTGAAGCTTTCTTT
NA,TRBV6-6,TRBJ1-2,CASSYAGAHYGYTF,TGTGCCAGCAGTTACGCAGGGGCCCACTATGGCTACACCTTC
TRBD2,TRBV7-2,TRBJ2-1,CASSSPGLAAMVNEQFF,TGTGCCAGCAGCTCTCCGGGACTAGCGGCCATGGTCAATGAGCAGTTCTTC
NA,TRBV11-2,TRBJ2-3,CASSLERSDTQYF,TGTGCCAGCAGCTTAGAGCGGTCGGATACGCAGTATTTT
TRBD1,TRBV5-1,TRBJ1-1,CASCLEGQGVEAFF,TGCGCCAGCTGCCTTGAGGGACAGGGAGTTGAAGCTTTCTTT
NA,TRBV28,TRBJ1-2,CASSSSYGYTF,TGTGCCAGCAGTTCGTCCTATGGCTACACCTTC
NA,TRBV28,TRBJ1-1,CASSSPGVDTEAFF,TGTGCCAGCAGCAGCCCGGGGGTGGACACTGAAGCTTTCTTT
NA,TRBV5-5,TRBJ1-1,CASSSAGNTEAFF,TGTGCCAGCAGCTCAGCAGGTAACACTGAAGCTTTCTTT
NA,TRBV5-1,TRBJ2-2,CASSLSNSLNTGELFF,TGCGCCAGCAGCTTGAGTAACAGCCTGAACACCGGGGAGCTGTTTTTT
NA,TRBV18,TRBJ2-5,CASSPQGTQYF,TGTGCCAGCTCACCCCAGGGGACCCAGTACTTC
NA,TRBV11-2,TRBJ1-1,CASSLREGSGFYTEAFF,TGTGCCAGCAGCTTACGGGAGGGGTCAGGCTTTTACACTGAAGCTTTCTTT
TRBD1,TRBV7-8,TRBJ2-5,CASSLRDSGSWWYF,TGTGCCAGCAGCCTAAGGGACAGCGGCTCATGGTGGTACTTC
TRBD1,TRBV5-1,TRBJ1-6,CASSSLRDRADSPLHF,TGCGCCAGCAGCTCCCTCCGGGACAGGGCTGATTCACCCCTCCACTTT
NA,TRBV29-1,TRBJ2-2,CSVDGGRLTGELFF,TGCAGCGTGGACGGGGGGCGCTTAACCGGGGAGCTGTTTTTT
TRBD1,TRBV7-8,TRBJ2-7,CASSSRTGGTDEQYF,TGTGCCAGCAGCTCACGGACAGGGGGAACCGACGAGCAGTACTTC
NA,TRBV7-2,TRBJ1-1,CASKKERAGDTEAFF,TGTGCCAGCAAAAAAGAGAGGGCAGGGGACACTGAAGCTTTCTTT
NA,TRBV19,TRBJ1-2,CASSIQGVHGYTF,TGTGCCAGTAGTATACAGGGTGTCCATGGCTACACCTTC
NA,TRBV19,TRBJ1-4,CASSIRGLNEKLFF,TGTGCCAGTAGTATCCGAGGACTAAATGAAAAACTGTTTTTT
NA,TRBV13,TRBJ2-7,CASSERTGMRELGSYEQYF,TGTGCCAGCAGCGAGCGAACGGGTATGAGGGAGTTAGGGTCCTACGAGCAGTACTTC
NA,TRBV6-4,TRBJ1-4,CASSAGGSNEKLFF,TGTGCCAGCAGTGCGGGGGGCTCTAATGAAAAACTGTTTTTT
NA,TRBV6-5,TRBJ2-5,CASGRETQYF,TGTGCCAGCGGCCGAGAGACCCAGTACTTC
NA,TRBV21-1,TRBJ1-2,CASSKVDRTEDYGYTF,TGTGCCAGCAGCAAAGTAGATAGGACAGAGGATTATGGCTACACCTTC
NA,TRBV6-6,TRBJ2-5,CASRGLPQETQYF,TGTGCCAGCAGGGGACTTCCCCAAGAGACCCAGTACTTC
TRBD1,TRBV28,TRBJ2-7,CASSSGTGGDYEQYF,TGTGCCAGCAGTTCGGGGACAGGGGGGGACTACGAGCAGTACTTC
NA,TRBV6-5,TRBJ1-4,CASSNPGRREEKLFF,TGTGCCAGCAGCAACCCTGGGAGGAGGGAGGAAAAACTGTTTTTT
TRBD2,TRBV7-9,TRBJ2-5,CASRKGDYPWRAQYF,TGTGCCAGCAGGAAAGGGGACTACCCTTGGAGGGCCCAGTACTTC
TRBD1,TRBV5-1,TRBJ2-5,CASSFDREETQYF,TGCGCCAGCAGCTTCGACAGGGAAGAGACCCAGTACTTC
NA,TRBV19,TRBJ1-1,CASSSTWIGQRLNTEAFF,TGTGCCAGTAGTAGTACCTGGATCGGGCAGCGGTTGAACACTGAAGCTTTCTTT